Following are 12 T cell receptor beta chains from one sample sequenced in a study of blood T cells in healthy people across ages. Using a J-beta primer mix together with a sample-barcoded 5' primer, a second PCR was run for roughly 7 to 11 cycles. MiXCR, run by TCRdb on the 5' RACE reads, gives a single entry per CDR3 protein. Of 700,000 to 1,000,000 distinct CDR3 sequences listed, under 55% are singletons. Sequenced sample: blood. These receptors came from a man between 60 and 75 years old in good health.

This clonotype has a handful of counts. The chain couples TRBV5-1 to TRBJ1-6; D is ambiguous. Germline V gene lookup returns CDR1 SGHRS and CDR2 YFSETQ. Trimming took off 1 base at V and 6 bases at J, with 14 bases between the two ends. The CDR3 spans 16 residues. The CDR3: CASSLRTGSSNSPLHF. Written as DNA, the CDR3 is TGCGCCAGCAGCTTGAGGACGGGCTCTTCTAATTCACCCCTCCACTTT.

This clonotype is a singleton in its sample. The rearrangement joins TRBV7-8 to TRBJ2-7; 7 bases are shared with TRBD2. Germline-derived CDR1 and CDR2 are SGHVS and FQNEAQ. J gave up 7 bases and V 5 bases, and 14 bases lay outside the gene matches. This CDR3 has 15 amino acids. The CDR3 sequence is CASSPRTSGGNEQYF. In DNA form, the CDR3 reads TGTGCCAGCAGCCCCCGGACTAGTGGAGGCAATGAGCAGTACTTC.

The V and J genes are TRBV6-6 and TRBJ2-7; 7 bases align to TRBD1. The DNA end is more similar to TRBJ2-1, so the J call may be wrong. The germline gives CDR1 MNHNY, CDR2 SVGAGI (reference sequence). The CDR3 has 15 amino acids. The CDR3 DNA sequence: TGTGCCAGCAGTTACGGAGACAGGGTAGGTCGAGAGCAGTTCTTC. It encodes CASSYGDRVGREQFF.

This clonotype was detected only a few times. The chain links TRBV4-3 to TRBJ2-4, with D maybe TRBD1 (5 bases). The V end was cut by 4 bases, the J end by 5 bases, with 12 bases between. Per germline, CDR1 LGHNA and CDR2 YSLEER. This CDR3 comprises 14 residues. This CDR3 is CASSRGPTENIQYF. In nucleotides, the CDR3 is TGCGCCAGCAGCCGAGGCCCGACAGAAAACATTCAGTACTTC.

This chain joins TRBV27 and TRBJ2-3, with TRBD2 identical over 10 bases. The V gene end was trimmed by 6 bases and the J gene end by 0 bases; junction bases not matched to a gene: 6. The germline gives CDR1 MNHEY, CDR2 SMNVEV (reference sequence). This CDR3 contains 16 residues. CDR3 DNA sequence: TGTGCCAGCAGGCTAGCGGGGGCGTATAGCACAGATACGCAGTATTTT. Protein product: CASRLAGAYSTDTQYF.

This clonotype was picked up one time. V and J are TRBV7-8 and TRBJ2-7; 7 bases agree with TRBD2. Near its end, the DNA agrees better with TRBJ2-5, so the J call may be wrong. The CDR3 contains 14 residues. Germline V CDR1 and CDR2: SGHVS, FQNEAQ. The CDR3: CASSLVGSGKTQYF. DNA of the CDR3: TGTGCCAGCAGCTTAGTAGGAAGCGGGAAGACCCAGTACTTC.

This clonotype has a handful of counts. V gene TRBV20-1 combines with J gene TRBJ2-7; TRBD1 matches 9 bases. The germline V gene has CDR1 DFQATT and CDR2 SNEGSKA (reference sequence). The CDR3 contains 15 residues. The J segment lost 5 bases and the V segment lost 5 bases, leaving 13 bases of the junction unmatched. CDR3 nucleotide sequence: TGCAGTGCTCGGGGGGTGAGGGACAGGGACCACGAGCAGTACTTC. Translation gives CSARGVRDRDHEQYF.

In this sample, this clonotype turned up a few times. J is TRBJ2-1 and V is TRBV20-1, with D perhaps assigned TRBD1 or TRBD2 (6 bases each). CDR1 is DFQATT, CDR2 SNEGSKA, per germline (reference sequence). Trimming cost V 3 bases and J 4 bases, with 16 bases left between them. The CDR3 runs to 15 residues. The CDR3 bases are TGCAGTGCTAGGGAGGGGGGCCAGGGGTACAATGAGCAGTTCTTC. Its translation is CSAREGGQGYNEQFF.

CDR3 loop: CASSQDAGDNEKLFF. The CDR3 region has the DNA TGTGCCAGCAGCCAAGACGCAGGGGATAATGAAAAACTGTTTTTT. V usage is TRBV14 and J usage is TRBJ1-4; D possibly corresponds to TRBD1 (6 bases). The length of the CDR3 is 15 residues. V shed 0 bases and J shed 4 bases, with 9 bases lying between them. The germline CDR1 and CDR2 sequences are SGHDN and FVKESK.

The chain combines TRBV4-3 with TRBJ1-2; D is unresolved. V was pared by 1 base and J by 6 bases, with 15 bases between. This CDR3 spans 15 amino acids. Per germline, CDR1 LGHNA and CDR2 YSLEER. DNA for the CDR3: TGCGCCAGCAGCCAAGTCCTCCTAGACAAAAATGGCTACACCTTC. As protein: CASSQVLLDKNGYTF.

This clonotype has just a few counts. The chain has TRBV7-2 and TRBJ2-7, with D unresolved. With 2 bases removed from V and 6 bases from J, the gap between germline ends came to 14 bases. Germline values: CDR1 SGHTA, CDR2 FQGNSA. The CDR3 loop spans 14 amino acids. The chain's CDR3 is CASSLSLTPGEQYF. CDR3 sequence (DNA): TGTGCCAGCAGCTTATCCCTGACTCCGGGCGAGCAGTACTTC.

The V call is TRBV27, the J call TRBJ1-2; 11 bases map to TRBD1. This CDR3 has 14 amino acids. The V segment lost 5 bases and the J segment 8 bases; nucleotides outside the gene matches: 7. The germline V gene encodes CDR1 MNHEY and CDR2 SMNVEV (reference sequence). The CDR3 sequence is CASSGQGAFRGYTF. The CDR3 region has the DNA TGTGCCAGCAGTGGACAGGGGGCCTTTAGAGGCTACACCTTC.